A single sample is the source of the 15 T cell receptor beta chains below, sequenced in a study of cytomegalovirus exposure and HLA in healthy donors. In the PCR, 60 Vbeta and 13 Jbeta primers were used. TCRdb's copy holds only in-frame clones and misses some; the assay was immunoSEQ multiplex PCR. The sample contains about 150,000 clones, approximately 80% of which appear only once. The sequenced sample consisted of PBMCs. These receptors were collected from a male donor in good health and CMV-seropositive.

The rearrangement joins TRBV25-1 to TRBJ2-3; 9 bases fit TRBD2. This CDR3 has 17 amino acids. Germline assignment: CDR1 MGHDK and CDR2 SYGVNS. Trimming removed 2 bases from V and 3 bases from J; junction bases left unmatched: 9. Written as DNA, the CDR3 is TGTGCCAGCAGTGAAGCCGGTGGACTAGCGAGGACAGATACGCAGTATTTT. Translated: CASSEAGGLARTDTQYF.

V gene TRBV5-4 combines with J gene TRBJ1-3; 8 bases agree with TRBD1. Losses at the gene ends were 2 bases for V and 3 bases for J; bases not matched to a gene: 4. Germline V gene data show CDR1 as SGHNT and CDR2 as YYREEE (reference sequence). The CDR3 is made up of 15 amino acids. For the CDR3, the DNA is TGTGCCAGCAGCTTTCAGGGGGCTGATGGAAACACCATATATTTT. As protein: CASSFQGADGNTIYF. Variable domain in full (rest from reference TRBV5-4 and TRBJ1-3): ETGVTQSPTHLIKTRGQQVTLRCSSQSGHNTVSWYQQALGQGPQFIFQYYREEENGRGNFPPRFSGLQFPNYSSELNVNALELDDSALYLCASSFQGADGNTIYFGEGSWLTVV.

The rearrangement joins TRBV28 to TRBJ1-2; 7 positions match TRBD1. Germline V gene lookup returns CDR1 MDHEN and CDR2 SYDVKM. CDR3 length equals 13 residues. The V segment lost 7 bases and the J segment 2 bases; nucleotides outside the gene matches: 4. The CDR3 region is CASIDRENYGYTF. In DNA form, the CDR3 reads TGTGCCAGCATTGACAGGGAAAACTATGGCTACACCTTC.

This chain joins TRBV18 and TRBJ1-4, with D perhaps TRBD1 (5 bases). This CDR3 region has 12 residues. Trimming took off 8 bases at V and 6 bases at J, with 10 bases between the two ends. Germline assignment: CDR1 KGHSH and CDR2 LQKENI. This chain's CDR3 is CASKGVHEKLFF. Here the CDR3 DNA reads TGTGCCAGCAAAGGGGTTCATGAAAAACTGTTTTTT.

A note on this clone: The same CDR3 arises from other DNA sequences in this sample as well. The chain uses TRBV19 and TRBJ2-6; TRBD1 is a possible D gene (7 bases). Per germline, CDR1 LNHDA and CDR2 SQIVND (reference sequence). The V end was cut by 6 bases, the J end by 5 bases, with 17 bases between. The CDR3 length is 16 residues. The CDR3 coding sequence is TGTGCCAGTAGCGCGGAGGGGGCTCTTAGGGCCAACGTCCTGACTTTC. Encoded protein: CASSAEGALRANVLTF.

The chain is built from TRBV5-1 and TRBJ2-7, with D perhaps matching TRBD1 (6 bases). V lost 4 bases and J 5 bases, leaving 19 bases between the germline ends. The CDR3 contains 15 residues. Germline V CDR1 and CDR2: SGHRS, YFSETQ. The DNA of the CDR3 is TGCGCCAGCAGCACCGGGACACCAACACTCCACGAGCAGTACTTC. Translated: CASSTGTPTLHEQYF.

The J gene is TRBJ1-2, the V gene TRBV5-1; D remains unclear. The ends were cut back, 1 base at V and 1 base at J, with 8 bases in the middle. Per germline, CDR1 SGHRS and CDR2 YFSETQ. The CDR3 runs to 14 residues. CDR3 sequence reads: CASSLQAVNYGYTF. CDR3 bases: TGCGCCAGCAGCTTGCAGGCTGTTAACTATGGCTACACCTTC. The complete variable domain, with remaining parts taken from reference TRBV5-1 and TRBJ1-2, reads KAGVTQTPRYLIKTRGQQVTLSCSPISGHRSVSWYQQTPGQGLQFLFEYFSETQRNKGNFPGRFSGRQFSNSRSEMNVSTLELGDSALYLCASSLQAVNYGYTFGSGTRLTVV.

J is TRBJ1-2 and V is TRBV30; TRBD1 might be the D (5 bases). Germline CDR1 reads GTSNPN; CDR2 reads SVGIG (reference sequence). The CDR3 has 11 amino acids. Trimming removed 4 bases at V and 6 bases at J, with 9 bases between. The CDR3 nucleotides are TGTGCCTGGACTGGAGGGGATGGCTACACCTTC. This gives the protein CAWTGGDGYTF.

With respect to this clone: One end of the junction does not line up with germline, which may come from a read error. The chain couples TRBV6-5 to TRBJ2-4; D is possibly TRBD1 (5 bases). Germline V gene data show CDR1 as MNHEY and CDR2 as SVGAGI. The CDR3 runs to 14 residues. The CDR3 coding sequence is TGTGCCAGCAGTTACTTGACAGCCAGAAACATTCAGTACTTC. This gives the protein CASSYLTARNIQYF.

This rearrangement joins TRBV19 to TRBJ2-5, with 7 positions matching TRBD2. The CDR3 has 15 residues. The V gene end was trimmed by 7 bases and the J gene end by 5 bases; junction bases not matched to a gene: 13. The V gene's germline CDR1 is LNHDA and CDR2 SQIVND (reference sequence). The CDR3 spells CASTPGWRGSETQYF. Written as DNA, the CDR3 is TGTGCCAGTACCCCGGGGTGGCGGGGGTCGGAGACCCAGTACTTC.

This clone was picked up one time. The rearrangement uses TRBV4-1 and TRBJ2-7, with D perhaps matching TRBD1 (6 bases). The CDR3 covers 15 residues. Germline V gene sequence: CDR1 MGHRA, CDR2 YSYEKL. V was shortened by 0 bases and J by 0 bases, with 9 bases between the two germline ends. The DNA for the CDR3 is TGCGCCAGCAGCCAAGAACAGGGAAGCTCCTACGAGCAGTACTTC. This sequence encodes CASSQEQGSSYEQYF.

This clone was observed a few times. The chain uses TRBV11-3 and TRBJ2-1, with D possibly matching TRBD2 (5 bases). This CDR3 has 13 amino acids. Germline V gene sequence: CDR1 SGHNT, CDR2 YENEEA. V lost 5 bases to trimming and J lost 3 bases, with 8 bases between them. CDR3 in DNA: TGTGCCAGCAGCCTAGGACTCTACAATGAGCAGTTCTTC. Translated, it gives CASSLGLYNEQFF.

Of note for this clone: At one end the junction does not follow the germline gene, possibly because of a read error. The chain uses TRBV5-4 and TRBJ2-4, with 7 nucleotides matching TRBD1. The CDR3 runs 15 residues. Per germline, CDR1 SGHNT and CDR2 YYREEE (reference sequence). CDR3 nucleotides: TGTGCCAGCAGCTCCCCCGGGACAGCCCAAAACATTCAGTACTTC. Translated, it gives CASSSPGTAQNIQYF.

This clone appeared a few times. The chain carries TRBV5-1 and TRBJ2-7, with 12 nucleotides matching TRBD2. The length of the CDR3 is 16 residues. Germline V gene data show CDR1 as SGHRS and CDR2 as YFSETQ. V shed 1 base and J 7 bases; nucleotides not matched to a gene: 9. In nucleotides, the CDR3 is TGCGCCAGCAGCTTGAATCTAGCGGGAGGGCGCGGGGAGCAGTACTTC. This encodes CASSLNLAGGRGEQYF.

This clone occurred once. The rearrangement links TRBV5-4 to TRBJ2-7; tentatively, D is TRBD2 (7 bases). V lost 0 bases, J lost 4 bases, and 14 bases lay in between. From germline, CDR1 is SGHNT and CDR2 YYREEE (reference sequence). The CDR3 totals 15 residues. The CDR3 DNA reads as TGTGCCAGCAGCTTGGGGGGGCTAGCGGATTACGAGCAGTACTTC. It yields the protein CASSLGGLADYEQYF.